This TCR beta chain originates from a study of T cells in Graves' hyperthyroidism and ophthalmopathy (dated by TCRdb to between 2019 and 2020). Concerning the study at large: Peripheral blood was sampled at the time of initial diagnosis, prior to any treatment. After sampling, hyperthyroidism patients received methimazole starting at 30 mg daily, and ophthalmopathy patients received high-dose intravenous methylprednisolone. An independent validation cohort of about 19 hyperthyroidism patients and approximately 16 patients who later progressed to ophthalmopathy tested prospective prediction of ophthalmopathy. To identify distinguishing TCR V-J signatures, a discovery cohort of roughly 100 patients was used, comprising fewer than 45 with Graves' ophthalmopathy and some 57 with stable Graves' hyperthyroidism. The roughly 99 discovery patients were divided at random into training and test sets in a 7:3 ratio. In roughly six Graves' hyperthyroidism patients, the study also compared T-cell repertoires from thyroid tissue with T-cell repertoires from blood. The paper reports TCR Vbeta CDR3 sequencing of some 140 peripheral blood samples: 43 ophthalmopathy, fewer than 80 hyperthyroidism and 17 progressor patients.

Stable Graves' hyperthyroidism was defined as the absence of progression to ophthalmopathy over 18 months of follow-up. Hyperthyroidism patients were newly diagnosed, had a disease duration of under 2 months, and were aged 18 to 65 years. The study excluded patients with uncontrolled infections, other autoimmune diseases, pregnancy or lactation. Clinical symptoms, serum thyroxine and TRAb, thyroid ultrasound, and orbital computed tomography formed the basis for the diagnoses. Ficoll-Paque density gradient centrifugation was used to isolate PBMCs from around 10 ml of fresh peripheral blood. Total RNA was extracted with Trizol reagent, and quality was checked on an Agilent 2100 Bioanalyzer. The V end gives up 2 bases and the J end 7 bases, leaving 11 bases in the junction not matched to a gene. Via the germline V gene, CDR1 is MGHRA and CDR2 YSYEKL. The CDR3 contains 17 residues, cysteine and phenylalanine counted. This entry keeps only the CDR3 DNA: 51 bases, framed from base 1.

Amplification of TCR beta CDR3 regions was carried out from RNA transcripts. For the first round of RT-PCR on the TCR CDR3, the HTBI primer set was used together with the Qiagen OneStep RT-PCR kit. The libraries were constructed in a second round of multiplex PCR and then size-selected and purified. Paired-end sequencing of the libraries was performed with 100 bp reads on an Illumina HiSeq2000. Concerning the study's data processing: SOAPnuke was used to process the raw data, with reads discarded if the reads contained adapters or uncalled bases, had a mean Phred below 15, or lacked an exact constant-primer or identifier match. High-quality paired reads were merged with COPE v1.2.5, and unique nucleotide sequences were defined as clonotypes. Clonotypes were aligned to IMGT TRBV, TRBD and TRBJ reference segments using MiTCR v1.1. The analysis was restricted to V-J combinations with a frequency above 0.0001, which together covered 99% to 99.2% of the repertoires. A TCS score was defined as the ratio of F50 (clonal expansion) to E x V (chaos), with BLOSUM62-based TCRdist applied between CDR3 peptides within each V-J. Welch's t-statistics and random forest reduced 514 V-J features to 13, which were used in a naive Bayes classifier (R e1071). TCRdb ran its own pipeline on the public reads, namely fastp trimming at Q25 and MiXCR clone calling, and kept in-frame beta chains. Entries that share a CDR3 protein sequence are merged under the most common genes and DNA. Clone size and V and J calls follow TCRdb, not the original study. Counted in this sample were approximately 520,000 distinct CDR3 sequences; around 21% of them appeared once. Around 27% of the sample is in the top ten clones.

As concerns this clonotype: This clone's antigen is unknown. Base qualities are not at hand, and no much larger clone is one base apart.

The study at large found these results: A 13 V-J signature model separated ophthalmopathy from stable hyperthyroidism, with 87.88% sensitivity and just under 84% specificity in cross-validation and 80%/75% in testing. Blood samples also contained most of the expanded thyroid clonotypes (frequency above 0.001), which suggests that blood repertoires may reflect thyroid immune responses. In validation, the model predicted progression to ophthalmopathy a median of 6.5 months before onset, with about 67% sensitivity and roughly 73% specificity. No statistical method was used to set the sample size in advance, and investigators knew the group allocation.

The receptor comes from a man between 18 and 35 years old with Graves' hyperthyroidism. The V and J segments used are TRBV4-1 and TRBJ1-5, with 10 bases aligning to TRBD1. Sequencing was done on a sample of blood. The CDR3 in this case is CASSQWGQGPSEQPQHF. The nucleotides read TGCGCCAGCAGCCAATGGGGACAGGGGCCTTCGGAACAGCCCCAGCATTTT.